A single sample gave rise to the 21 T cell receptor beta chains below, sequenced in a study of control samples from healthy donors and cancer patients. Some clones are missing from TCRdb's copy, which holds only in-frame ones; the method was immunoSEQ multiplex PCR. The sample holds roughly 76,000 clones; about 94% are singletons and the top ten take 4.8%. The specimen was blood. The receptors originated from a young woman in good health.

The chain joins TRBV7-8 to TRBJ1-2, with D maybe TRBD1 (6 bases). Germline CDR1 is SGHVS and CDR2 is FQNEAQ. With 5 bases removed from V and 2 bases from J, the gap between germline ends came to 18 bases. The CDR3 covers 16 residues. CDR3 loop: CASSESGQPRNYGYTF. The CDR3 nucleotides read TGTGCCAGCAGCGAAAGCGGACAGCCTAGAAACTATGGCTACACCTTC. Looking up the rest from reference TRBV7-8 and TRBJ1-2 gives the full variable domain: GAGVSQSPRYKVAKRGQDVALRCDPISGHVSLFWYQQALGQGPEFLTYFQNEAQLDKSGLPSDRFFAERPEGSVSTLKIQRTQQEDSAVYLCASSESGQPRNYGYTFGSGTRLTVV.

The chain links TRBV2 to TRBJ2-5, with D hard to call. This CDR3 is 16 amino acids long. Germline V gene lookup returns CDR1 SNHLY and CDR2 FYNNEI. V lost 0 bases and J 3 bases, leaving 14 bases between the germline ends. The CDR3 DNA reads as TGTGCCAGCAGTGAAGCGCTTTCGATCAGTGAAGAGACCCAGTACTTC. Translation gives CASSEALSISEETQYF.

The table lists this clone with a few counts. This chain uses TRBV5-4 with TRBJ2-7, with 7 nucleotides matching TRBD2. The CDR3 runs 13 residues. In germline, CDR1 is SGHNT, CDR2 YYREEE (reference sequence). Trimming cost V 3 bases and J 7 bases; bases outside gene matches: 7. CDR3 sequence: CASSSLTSSEQYF. CDR3 DNA: TGTGCCAGCAGCTCCCTGACTAGCAGTGAGCAGTACTTC.

The V and J genes are TRBV5-1 and TRBJ2-7; TRBD2 matches 11 bases. With 4 bases clipped from V and 4 bases from J, the junction kept 7 bases outside the gene matches. The CDR3 sequence is 15 residues long. Per germline, CDR1 SGHRS and CDR2 YFSETQ. This CDR3 is CASSRQGLADYEQYF. DNA of the CDR3: TGCGCCAGCAGCAGACAGGGACTAGCGGATTACGAGCAGTACTTC.

The chain recombines TRBV24-1 with TRBJ1-5; perhaps TRBD1 as D (6 bases). The CDR3 loop spans 13 amino acids. The germline V and J ends were trimmed by 3 bases and 15 bases, with 17 bases remaining between them. Germline V gives CDR1 KGHDR, CDR2 SFDVKD. The CDR3, as DNA: TGTGCCACCAGTGATCTGTGGCAGGGGAATTGGCATTTT. Residues: CATSDLWQGNWHF.

V and J are TRBV28 and TRBJ1-2; D might be TRBD1 (6 bases). V lost 3 bases and J lost 8, with 16 bases in between. The CDR3 contains 14 residues. Germline-derived CDR1 and CDR2 are MDHEN and SYDVKM. This CDR3 is CASSFGQTRYGYTF. The DNA for the CDR3 is TGTGCCAGCAGTTTTGGACAGACGAGGTACGGCTACACCTTC.

The genes are TRBV19 and TRBJ2-7; TRBD1 is a possible D gene (6 bases). Germline V gives CDR1 LNHDA, CDR2 SQIVND (reference sequence). The length of the CDR3 is 15 residues. V was clipped by 5 bases and J by 2 bases, with 16 bases between them. DNA of the CDR3: TGTGCCAGTAGTCTCTACACAGGGTTTGCCTACGAGCAGTACTTC. Translation gives CASSLYTGFAYEQYF. Full variable domain (rest looked up from reference TRBV19 and TRBJ2-7): DGGITQSPKYLFRKEGQNVTLSCEQNLNHDAMYWYRQDPGQGLRLIYYSQIVNDFQKGDIAEGYSVSREKKESFPLTVTSAQKNPTAFYLCASSLYTGFAYEQYFGPGTRLTVT.

The chain uses TRBV6-2 or TRBV6-3 and TRBJ1-1; D is unresolved. CDR1 and CDR2 from the germline V gene are MNHEY and SVGEGT. This CDR3 region has 12 residues. The V end lost 6 bases, the J end lost 1 base, and 6 bases lay between the germline ends. Here the CDR3 reads CASRPRNTEAFF. The DNA for the CDR3 is TGTGCCAGCAGACCTAGGAACACTGAAGCTTTCTTT.

The chain joins TRBV27 to TRBJ2-7, with D perhaps matching TRBD1 or TRBD2 (5 bases each). The germline V gene has CDR1 MNHEY and CDR2 SMNVEV (reference sequence). The CDR3 has 14 residues. V was trimmed by 9 bases and J by 8 bases, leaving 23 bases between them. The CDR3 here is CARLRDRLSAQQYF. CDR3 in DNA: TGTGCCAGGCTTCGGGACCGCCTGAGCGCCCAGCAGTACTTC.

The chain couples TRBV7-9 to TRBJ1-2, with a possible D match to TRBD1 (6 bases). CDR1 is SEHNR and CDR2 is FQNEAQ in the germline V gene (reference sequence). The CDR3 sequence is 15 residues long. Trimming took 5 bases from V and 5 from J, leaving 18 bases between them. CDR3 protein: CASSPRLQGGYGYTF. The DNA for the CDR3 is TGTGCCAGCAGCCCCCGCCTGCAAGGGGGATATGGCTACACCTTC.

The rearrangement joins TRBV18 to TRBJ1-1, with D hard to call. Germline CDR1 is KGHSH and CDR2 is LQKENI. V lost 3 bases and J 3 bases, leaving 8 bases between the germline ends. The CDR3 contains 13 residues. CDR3 in DNA: TGTGCCAGCTCACCCATCCGGGACACTGAAGCTTTCTTT. As protein: CASSPIRDTEAFF.

This clone occurred once. The chain joins TRBV11-2 to TRBJ2-1, with a possible D match to TRBD1 (6 bases). V lost 5 bases and J 12 bases, leaving 17 bases between the germline ends. This CDR3 is 13 amino acids long. Germline V lookup: CDR1 SGHAT, CDR2 FQNNGV. The CDR3, as DNA: TGTGCCAGCAGCCAACGTCTAGGGGGAGTGCAGTTCTTC. Translation gives CASSQRLGGVQFF.

The V gene is TRBV28, the J gene TRBJ1-2, with D hard to call. The CDR3 runs 12 residues. The V and J ends lost 5 bases and 4 bases respectively, with 8 bases between them. Germline V lookup: CDR1 MDHEN, CDR2 SYDVKM. The CDR3 region is CASSIISYGYTF. As DNA, the CDR3 is TGTGCCAGCAGTATAATATCCTATGGCTACACCTTC.

CDR3 coding DNA: TGTGCCAGCAGCTTGGAGATAGGGCGGGCGGATCAAGAGACCCAGTACTTC. Protein: CASSLEIGRADQETQYF. The V and J genes are TRBV5-6 and TRBJ2-5, with a tentative D call TRBD2 (5 bases). Germline CDR1 and CDR2: SGHDT and YYEEEE. This CDR3 is built from 17 residues. V lost 0 bases, J lost 2 bases, and 17 bases lay in between.

This chain uses TRBV7-2 with TRBJ1-2, with unresolved D. Germline V CDR1 and CDR2: SGHTA, FQGNSA. CDR3 length: 13 amino acids. Trimming pared 1 base from V and 4 bases from J, leaving 7 bases between. CDR3 DNA sequence: TGTGCCAGCAGCTTAGAGCCAGCCTATGGCTACACCTTC. Residues: CASSLEPAYGYTF.

CDR3 loop: CASSSQGSPNYGYTF. The CDR3, as DNA: TGTGCCAGCAGTTCACAGGGGTCTCCCAACTATGGCTACACCTTC. The rearrangement uses TRBV28 and TRBJ1-2; 7 bases match TRBD1. This CDR3 region has 15 residues. CDR1 is MDHEN and CDR2 is SYDVKM in the germline V gene. J lost 2 bases, V lost 4 bases, and 7 bases had no gene match.

The chain joins TRBV14 to TRBJ2-1; either TRBD1 or TRBD2 may supply D (7 bases each). CDR1 is SGHDN, CDR2 FVKESK, per germline. The length of the CDR3 is 15 residues. V dropped 4 bases and J dropped 7 bases, with 17 bases sitting between them. The CDR3 here is CASSPGGGSSNEQFF. Written as DNA, the CDR3 is TGTGCCAGCAGCCCAGGGGGGGGTAGTAGTAATGAGCAGTTCTTC.

V usage is TRBV7-9 and J usage is TRBJ2-1, with TRBD2 matching over 8 bases. The trim removed 5 bases at V and 4 bases at J, leaving 7 bases unmatched. The CDR3 totals 15 residues. The germline CDR1 and CDR2 sequences are SEHNR and FQNEAQ (reference sequence). CDR3 nucleotides: TGTGCCAGCAGCGAAAGCGGGAGTGTTTACAATGAGCAGTTCTTC. This encodes CASSESGSVYNEQFF.

About this clone itself: The junction departs from germline at one end; a sequencing error may be responsible. V gene TRBV7-7 combines with J gene TRBJ2-2, with D tentatively TRBD1 or TRBD2 (6 bases each). CDR3 size: 15 residues. Germline V gene sequence: CDR1 SSHAT, CDR2 FNYEAQ (reference sequence). CDR3 protein: CASSLGGTNTGELFF. The CDR3 DNA reads TGTGCTAGCAGCTTAGGGGGGACAAACACCGGGGAGCTGTTTTTT.

This rearrangement joins TRBV2 to TRBJ2-2; D may correspond to TRBD1 or TRBD2 (6 bases each). Between the trimmed V and J ends, which lost 8 bases and 4 bases, there was a span of 20 bases. CDR1 SNHLY and CDR2 FYNNEI come from the germline V gene. This CDR3 comprises 16 residues. The CDR3 protein is CASGGVGGAGTGELFF. DNA for the CDR3: TGTGCCAGCGGTGGTGTGGGGGGCGCTGGCACCGGGGAGCTGTTTTTT.

V usage is TRBV15 and J usage is TRBJ2-1; 9 positions match TRBD2. This CDR3 spans 15 amino acids. The germline V gene has CDR1 LNHNV and CDR2 YYDKDF (reference sequence). V shed 0 bases, J shed 5 bases, and the junction held 2 bases outside the gene matches. The CDR3 spells CATSRDSGGDNEQFF. The CDR3 bases are TGTGCCACCAGCAGAGATAGCGGGGGCGACAATGAGCAGTTCTTC.